This T cell receptor (beta chain) is from a study of early T cells in non-severe SARS-CoV-2 infection. TCRdb ran MiXCR on the 5' RACE reads and lists one entry per CDR3 protein. The sample yields about 60,000 distinct CDR3 sequences, roughly 13% seen once. Note on this clonotype: Its antigen is not known.

Germline assignment: CDR1 MNHEY and CDR2 SMNVEV (reference sequence). The CDR3 spans 16 residues. The V segment lost 7 bases and the J segment 0 bases; nucleotides outside the gene matches: 11. Points from the study as a whole: Comparison of clonotypes with VDJdb favored anti-spike CD8 responses while missing private and CD4 specificities.

Material: whole blood. The clonotype was recovered from an adult who was a healthcare worker with PCR-confirmed SARS-CoV-2 infection or an uninfected control (not recorded which). The chain joins TRBV27 to TRBJ2-7, with 8 positions matching TRBD2. The CDR3 DNA is TGTGCCAGCACGACCGGTTTCGGGGGGGGCTCCTACGAGCAGTACTTC. Residues: CASTTGFGGGSYEQYF.